The sequence of this TCR beta chain was determined in a study of CD8+CD57+ T cells in acquired aplastic anemia. Researchers used genomic DNA as the template to profile TCR beta VDJ and CDR3. Using its own MiXCR run on the reads, TCRdb lists one record per CDR3 protein. This table holds approximately 220,000 distinct CDR3 sequences, roughly 50% found once. Patients selected for sequencing had displayed CD8+CD57+ cell expansion by flow cytometry. Among the patients, none had received any therapy at the time of blood sampling. The CDR3 covers 16 residues. CDR1 KGHDR and CDR2 SFDVKD come from the germline V gene. V gave up 6 bases and J gave up 0 bases; unmatched junction bases: 9.

The clonotype was recovered from a human donor with aplastic anemia. The sequencing input was sorted CD4+, CD8+, or CD8+CD57+ T cells (not recorded which) from PBMCs. The V call is TRBV24-1, the J call TRBJ2-5; 7 nucleotides match TRBD2. The CDR3 region has the DNA TGTGCCACCAGTCCCGGGGGGACGAAGTACCAAGAGACCCAGTACTTC. Its translation is CATSPGGTKYQETQYF.